The entry that follows covers one T cell receptor (beta chain) sequence. Antigen specificity is unknown. This sample stems from a study of T cell repertoires in ileal Crohn's disease. Sequencing was performed with immunoSEQ multiplex PCR; in TCRdb, only in-frame clones are kept and a portion is missing. The sample holds roughly 5,800 clones, 95% seen once. The germline gives CDR1 SGHAT, CDR2 FQNNGV. This CDR3 is 16 amino acids long. J was trimmed by 10 bases and V by 5 bases; bases with no gene match: 14. Study-level points and caveats: Endoscopic recurrence occurred in every patient whose clonality exceeded 26.8%. Compared with non-smokers, active smokers at surgery showed more clonal expansions. Sorted CD8 T cells held more high-frequency clones than CD4.

The sequencing input was ileal tissue. The rearrangement links TRBV11-2 to TRBJ2-2, with 9 positions matching TRBD2. This sequence was found in an adult with Crohn's disease. CDR3 sequence (DNA): TGTGCCAGCAGCCCGCGGAGGCGGGGGGGCAGAGAGGAGCTGTTTTTT. This codes for CASSPRRRGGREELFF.